The 4 T cell receptor beta chains presented below share a single source sample, sequenced in a study of blood T cell repertoires in COVID-19. The data were produced by immunoSEQ multiplex PCR, yet TCRdb's version contains in-frame clones alone and is incomplete. The sample consists of over 300,000 clones, about 86% of them appearing once. Sequences were obtained from peripheral blood. Receptors were obtained from a woman between 45 and 60 years old with acute or convalescent COVID-19.

This clone was counted between two and nine times. The J gene is TRBJ1-5, the V gene TRBV7-9; 8 nucleotides agree with TRBD1. J lost 3 bases, V lost 0 bases, and 7 bases had no gene match. CDR1 is SEHNR and CDR2 is FQNEAQ in the germline V gene (reference sequence). The CDR3 is 17 residues long. CDR3 nucleotide sequence: TGTGCCAGCAGCTTAGCTAATGGACAGGGTGACAATCAGCCCCAGCATTTT. Protein: CASSLANGQGDNQPQHF. Complete variable domain (other parts from reference TRBV7-9 and TRBJ1-5): DTGVSQNPRHKITKRGQNVTFRCDPISEHNRLYWYRQTLGQGPEFLTYFQNEAQLEKSRLLSDRFSAERPKGSFSTLEIQRTEQGDSAMYLCASSLANGQGDNQPQHFGDGTRLSIL.

V gene TRBV7-9 combines with J gene TRBJ2-3, with 10 bases aligning to TRBD2. CDR1 is SEHNR and CDR2 is FQNEAQ in the germline V gene (reference sequence). V dropped 0 bases and J dropped 5; count of bases not matched to a gene: 5. The CDR3 is 16 amino acids. The CDR3 is CASSLALAGAGDTQYF. As DNA, the CDR3 is TGTGCCAGCAGCTTAGCGCTAGCGGGAGCGGGAGATACGCAGTATTTT.

The chain links TRBV2 to TRBJ2-7; D may be TRBD1 (5 bases). CDR3 length: 11 amino acids. The V end lost 7 bases, the J end lost 5 bases, and 9 bases lay between the germline ends. Germline V gene sequence: CDR1 SNHLY, CDR2 FYNNEI. The CDR3 sequence is CASNVRDEQYF. Written as DNA, the CDR3 is TGTGCCAGCAACGTCAGGGACGAGCAGTACTTC.

The gene calls are TRBV6-2 or TRBV6-3 and TRBJ1-1, with no clear D. CDR1 and CDR2 (germline): MNHEY, SVGEGT. This CDR3 region has 14 residues. Trimming removed 2 bases at V and 4 bases at J, with 11 bases between. DNA of the CDR3: TGTGCCAGCAGTTACCCGTCCGGAGGCACTGAAGCTTTCTTT. It is translated as CASSYPSGGTEAFF.